Below, 17 T cell receptor beta chains from the same sample are listed, as sequenced in a study of PD-1 blockade in classical Hodgkin lymphoma. The sample's time point: newly diagnosed, previously untreated cHL patient sample. Isolation of CD4+ T cells from thawed PBMCs was performed by magnetic negative selection. Assay: immunoSEQ multiplex PCR; the TCRdb copy retains only in-frame clones and omits some. The profile shows roughly 31,000 clones, about 89% of them singletons. The material sequenced was CD4+ T cells from blood. The source of these receptors is a human donor with classical Hodgkin lymphoma.

The V call is TRBV28, the J call TRBJ2-7, with no clear D. Trimming shortened V by 8 bases and J by 4 bases, and 6 bases separated the two germline ends. CDR3 length: 10 amino acids. CDR1 MDHEN and CDR2 SYDVKM come from the germline V gene. The CDR3: CASSGYEQYF. CDR3 DNA: TGTGCCAGCTCCGGTTACGAGCAGTACTTC.

V and J are TRBV28 and TRBJ1-2, with 10 bases matching TRBD1. Germline trimming cut 7 bases from V and 8 bases from J; bases unmatched to any gene: 4. The length of the CDR3 is 12 residues. CDR1 and CDR2 (germline): MDHEN, SYDVKM. CDR3 DNA: TGTGCCAGCATAGACAGGGGGCGAGGCTACACCTTC. Translating it yields CASIDRGRGYTF.

CDR3 protein: CASSLTGGTNEKLFF. CDR3 nucleotides: TGTGCCAGCAGCTTAACAGGGGGCACTAATGAAAAACTGTTTTTT. This sequence joins TRBV5-6 and TRBJ1-4; 9 positions agree with TRBD1. J lost 2 bases, V lost 2 bases, and 1 base had no gene match. The germline CDR1 and CDR2 sequences are SGHDT and YYEEEE. The CDR3 extends over 15 amino acids.

The V gene is TRBV27, the J gene TRBJ2-3; perhaps TRBD1 as D (6 bases). Germline CDR1 MNHEY, CDR2 SMNVEV (reference sequence). The CDR3 is made up of 15 amino acids. The V end lost 0 bases, the J end lost 3 bases, and 10 bases lay between the germline ends. The CDR3 reads CASSLSAGVTDTQYF. The DNA of the CDR3 is TGTGCCAGCAGTTTATCGGCAGGGGTGACAGATACGCAGTATTTT.

The chain combines TRBV5-1 with TRBJ1-1; D gene uncertain. The CDR3 is 13 residues long. The germline CDR1 and CDR2 sequences are SGHRS and YFSETQ. V was pared by 3 bases and J by 0 bases, with 6 bases between. The CDR3 nucleotides are TGCGCCAGCAGCTGGACGGTGAACACTGAAGCTTTCTTT. Translated, it gives CASSWTVNTEAFF.

The chain couples TRBV11-2 to TRBJ2-1, with 9 bases identical to TRBD2. This CDR3 is 14 amino acids long. The germline V gene has CDR1 SGHAT and CDR2 FQNNGV. V lost 3 bases to trimming and J lost 8 bases; unmatched junction nucleotides: 5. In DNA, the CDR3 is TGTGCCAGCAGCTTCGAATGGACTAGCGATGAGCAGTTCTTC. Residues: CASSFEWTSDEQFF. Supplemented by reference TRBV11-2 and TRBJ2-1, the full variable domain reads EAGVAQSPRYKIIEKRQSVAFWCNPISGHATLYWYQQILGQGPKLLIQFQNNGVVDDSQLPKDRFSAERLKGVDSTLKIQPAKLEDSAVYLCASSFEWTSDEQFFGPGTRLTVL.

This chain joins TRBV11-3 and TRBJ1-2; TRBD1 agrees at 7 bases. CDR1 is SGHNT, CDR2 YENEEA, per germline. This CDR3 has 13 residues. V was clipped by 2 bases and J by 6 bases; unmatched bases: 3. The CDR3 is CASSLKGAHGYTF. DNA of the CDR3: TGTGCCAGCAGCTTAAAGGGGGCCCATGGCTACACCTTC.

This clone was observed a few times. The J gene is TRBJ1-5, the V gene TRBV4-3; weak D call: TRBD1 (6 bases). The CDR3 extends over 13 amino acids. CDR1 LGHNA and CDR2 YSLEER come from the germline V gene. The V end lost 3 bases, the J end lost 7 bases, and 10 bases lay between the germline ends. Here the CDR3 DNA reads TGCGCCAGCAGCCAGGGGGCAGGGCAGCCCCAGCATTTT. Translated, it gives CASSQGAGQPQHF.

This chain connects TRBV7-2 to TRBJ2-2, with 12 bases fitting TRBD2. The trim removed 6 bases at V and 5 bases at J, leaving 7 bases unmatched. Germline-derived CDR1 and CDR2 are SGHTA and FQGNSA. This CDR3 spans 16 amino acids. The CDR3 sequence: CASSMTSGSGTGELFF. The CDR3 DNA follows: TGTGCCAGCAGTATGACTAGCGGGAGTGGTACCGGGGAGCTGTTTTTT.

This chain joins TRBV2 and TRBJ1-5; TRBD1 matches at 7 bases. Germline V gene lookup returns CDR1 SNHLY and CDR2 FYNNEI. J lost 4 bases, V lost 7 bases, and 4 bases had no gene match. The CDR3 is 13 amino acids. CDR3 amino acids: CASNIQGNQPQHF. DNA of the CDR3: TGTGCCAGCAACATACAGGGGAATCAGCCCCAGCATTTT.

CDR3 sequence (DNA): TGTGCCAGCAGCTTAGCGGCGGGCGCGAACACCGGGGAGCTGTTTTTT. Amino acid sequence: CASSLAAGANTGELFF. This sequence joins TRBV7-7 and TRBJ2-2; weak D call: TRBD2 (5 bases). Germline assignment: CDR1 SSHAT and CDR2 FNYEAQ (reference sequence). This CDR3 is built from 16 residues. The V and J ends lost 0 bases and 0 bases respectively, with 8 bases between them.

This clone was recorded a few times. The genes are TRBV28 and TRBJ1-2, with 7 bases matching TRBD1. J lost 5 bases, V lost 7 bases, and 7 bases had no gene match. CDR3 size: 13 residues. Germline assignment: CDR1 MDHEN and CDR2 SYDVKM. CDR3: CASNPTGRYGYTF. As DNA, the CDR3 is TGTGCCAGCAACCCGACAGGGAGGTATGGCTACACCTTC.

The chain has TRBV19 and TRBJ2-1; 7 positions agree with TRBD2. The germline V gene encodes CDR1 LNHDA and CDR2 SQIVND (reference sequence). V shed 5 bases and J 3 bases; nucleotides not matched to a gene: 10. This CDR3 spans 16 amino acids. The DNA of the CDR3 is TGTGCCAGTAGTCCCGTCCAAGCGGGGTTCTACAATGAGCAGTTCTTC. This sequence encodes CASSPVQAGFYNEQFF. Together with reference TRBV19 and TRBJ2-1, the CDR3 gives the full variable domain: DGGITQSPKYLFRKEGQNVTLSCEQNLNHDAMYWYRQDPGQGLRLIYYSQIVNDFQKGDIAEGYSVSREKKESFPLTVTSAQKNPTAFYLCASSPVQAGFYNEQFFGPGTRLTVL.

This clone was seen just once. The V and J genes are TRBV5-5 and TRBJ1-5; TRBD1 aligns across 8 bases. In germline, CDR1 is SGHKS, CDR2 YYEKEE (reference sequence). J lost 4 bases, V lost 0 bases, and 6 bases had no gene match. CDR3 length: 16 residues. The CDR3 is CASSLAGGALNQPQHF. The CDR3 DNA sequence: TGTGCCAGCAGCTTGGCAGGGGGCGCTTTGAATCAGCCCCAGCATTTT.

The chain employs TRBV9 and TRBJ1-1; D might be TRBD1 (6 bases). CDR1 and CDR2 from the germline V gene are SGDLS and YYNGEE. The V and J ends lost 0 bases and 6 bases respectively, with 12 bases between them. The CDR3 is 14 amino acids. CDR3 sequence reads: CASSVGGGGPEAFF. In nucleotides, the CDR3 is TGTGCCAGCAGCGTAGGAGGGGGAGGGCCTGAAGCTTTCTTT. The complete variable domain, with remaining parts taken from reference TRBV9 and TRBJ1-1, reads DSGVTQTPKHLITATGQRVTLRCSPRSGDLSVYWYQQSLDQGLQFLIQYYNGEERAKGNILERFSAQQFPDLHSELNLSSLELGDSALYFCASSVGGGGPEAFFGQGTRLTVV.

This chain links TRBV7-6 with TRBJ1-2; D gene uncertain. This CDR3 has 15 amino acids. Between the trimmed V and J ends, which lost 7 bases and 0 bases, there was a span of 15 bases. The V gene's germline CDR1 is SGHVS and CDR2 FNYEAQ. This chain's CDR3 is CASTALRGTNYGYTF. The CDR3 DNA follows: TGTGCCAGCACCGCCCTTAGAGGGACTAACTATGGCTACACCTTC.

The DNA for the CDR3 is TGTGCCACAGAAGACAGAAACTCCTACGAGCAGTACTTC. It codes for CATEDRNSYEQYF. The chain uses TRBV5-4 and TRBJ2-7; D is perhaps TRBD1 (5 bases). The CDR3 loop spans 13 amino acids. V dropped 9 bases and J dropped 0 bases, with 13 bases sitting between them. Germline CDR1 SGHNT, CDR2 YYREEE (reference sequence).